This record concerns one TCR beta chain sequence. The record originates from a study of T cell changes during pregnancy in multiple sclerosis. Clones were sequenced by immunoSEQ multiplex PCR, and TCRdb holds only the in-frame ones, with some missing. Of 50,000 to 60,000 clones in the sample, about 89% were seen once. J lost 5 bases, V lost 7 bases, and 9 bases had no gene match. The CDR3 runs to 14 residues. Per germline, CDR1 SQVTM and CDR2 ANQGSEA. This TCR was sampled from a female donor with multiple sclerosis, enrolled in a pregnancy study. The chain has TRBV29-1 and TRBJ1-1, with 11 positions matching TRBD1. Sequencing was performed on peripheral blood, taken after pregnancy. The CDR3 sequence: CSGGDRGIRTEAFF. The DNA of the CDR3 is TGCAGCGGGGGGGACAGGGGGATAAGGACTGAAGCTTTCTTT. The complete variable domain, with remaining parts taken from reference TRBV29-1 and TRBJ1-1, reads SAVISQKPSRDICQRGTSLTIQCQVDSQVTMMFWYRQQPGQSLTLIATANQGSEATYESGFVIDKFPISRPNLTFSTLTVSNMSPEDSSIYLCSGGDRGIRTEAFFGQGTRLTVV.